This T cell receptor (beta chain) appears in the sequencing data of a study of cytomegalovirus exposure and HLA in healthy donors (dated by TCRdb to about 2017). Describing the broader study: In an earlier analysis of approximately 640 of the donors, 276 Gb of sequence data and 100 million or so unique TCR beta sequences from about 190 million T cells were reported. About 280 gigabases of sequencing data and roughly 80 million unique TCR sequences made up an early release that covered several hundred HLA-typed donors. The genetic ancestry cluster associated with self-reported Caucasian donors included roughly four fifths of the roughly 380 genotyped donors. The study aimed to test whether signatures of past pathogen exposure could be identified by cataloging public T cell receptors. The study profiled the T cell repertoires of under 850 subjects by immunosequencing and related them to cytomegalovirus serostatus. A separate validation cohort of 100 to 150 different subjects was used in addition to the roughly 670-subject first cohort. To predict cytomegalovirus infection status, the study brought together high-throughput TCR immunosequencing, statistical association of individual TCRs with disease status, and machine learning. To study patterns of TCR occurrence, a later analysis re-analyzed previously published TCR beta repertoires from 666 donors and added high-resolution HLA genotyping. Rather than drawing on any new phenotypic data, the later analysis identified candidate immune exposures from TCR beta sequences and the way those sequences occurred across donors. An earlier analysis of fewer than 700 of the donors applied high-throughput TCR beta sequencing to assess whether each TCR beta V gene segment acted as functional or pseudogenic. Donor age, sex, ethnicity and CMV serostatus were compiled together with the repertoire data. A later genetic analysis took genome-wide SNP genotypes for about 55% of the 666 donors and used that subset as a discovery cohort. Every repertoire in the discovery cohort had been generated on one and the same sequencing platform. Class I and class II HLA loci were covered by the typing at four-digit resolution. Typing coverage varied by locus: roughly 620-640 donors for A, B, C, DRB1 and DQB1; approximately 560 for DQA1; 600 to 610 for DPA1; around 450 for DPB1. Because of strong linkage in the cohort, roughly five DR-DQ haplotypes were treated as single units for association and clustering. Among some 400 genotyped donors of the cohort, an average of around 250,000 unique TCR beta nucleotide sequences was sequenced per donor, of which roughly 17% were non-productive.

Worth noting for this clone: Its target antigen remains unknown. Within one base of it there is no much larger clone, and no base qualities were kept.

The cohort consisted of some 730 healthy bone marrow donors. All cohort members were sampled while nominally healthy, although unrecorded immune exposures were likely present. The donor was CMV seropositive and was included in the group of 290 or so seropositive cohort members. Every donor gave a peripheral blood sample, and the peripheral blood mononuclear cells from that sample were used for TCR beta sequencing. The Qiagen DNeasy Blood Extraction Kit was used to extract genomic DNA from the blood cell samples. The library came from the immunoSEQ multiplex PCR assay. For the multiplex PCR, a mixture combining 60 forward primers for TCR Vbeta segments and 13 reverse primers for TCR Jbeta segments was used. The CDR3 region of rearranged TCR beta genes was amplified from genomic DNA with a multiplex PCR assay. Amplified TCR beta libraries were sequenced as 87-base-pair reads on the Illumina HiSeq System. The paper's processing steps were these. In a later analysis, roughly 80 million unique TCR beta chains were counted across the 500 to 850 repertoires, and roughly 11 million of these chains were shared by at least two donors. Raw reads were error-corrected and collapsed into unique sequences with a nearest-neighbor algorithm that merged closely related sequences to remove PCR and sequencing errors. V, D and J gene segments were assigned by aligning CDR3 sequences to IMGT reference sequences. For a sequence to be retained, a match of at least six nucleotides was required to both a V gene segment and a J gene segment. Rearrangements were called productive when the CDR3 lacked stop codons and stayed in frame with V and J; all others were non-productive. CDR3 was defined according to IMGT convention as the region running from the second conserved V-encoded cysteine to the conserved J-encoded phenylalanine. In an earlier analysis of just under 600 of the donors, sequences lacking an unambiguous match to a single V gene segment were excluded. An earlier analysis of 587 of the donors classified V segments as functional when productive rearrangements were above 56.7% and as segregating when the standard deviation between donors was above 5%. A statistical classification framework was built for diagnosing cytomegalovirus status from the catalog of TCR beta chain sequences. In a later analysis, V and J genes were assigned by comparing TCR nucleotide sequences against IMGT/GENE-DB human TR gene sequences. In a later analysis, CDR3 sequences and most-parsimonious VDJ recombination scenarios were assigned using the TCRdist pipeline. In a later analysis, each TCR beta chain was defined by its CDR3 amino acid sequence together with its V-gene family, and reads lacking a unique V-gene family were excluded. A later analysis removed over 500 highly shared, low-generation-probability nucleotide sequences to deal with suspected cross-contamination and a sequencing artifact. For each public chain, a later analysis derived a clonal expansion index from normalized ranks of inferred template counts within each repertoire. In a later analysis, generation probabilities were computed with a VDJ recombination model fitted to out-of-frame rearrangements, and the resulting probabilities were checked against IGoR. In a later analysis, TCR-TCR, TCR-HLA and TCR-CMV co-occurrence was scored with hypergeometric tests, and a repertoire-size bias correction was applied to TCR pairs. In a later analysis, false discovery rates were estimated by permuting HLA or CMV assignments 20 times. In a later analysis, co-occurring TCRs were grouped using DBSCAN, with TCRdist sequence similarity added in when clustering inside HLA-allele-positive subsets. Repertoires with fewer than 30,000 or more than 120,000 public chains, plus five repertoires with anomalous nucleotide sharing, were excluded from co-occurrence clustering. TCRdb holds this immuneACCESS table with in-frame rearrangements only. Some clones are missing; in checked studies, unresolved V genes explain under half, and the rest has no known cause. The V and J calls and clone size come from that table; D and trimming were worked out from the DNA. The sample includes 150,000 to 200,000 clones, with 81% observed a single time. The ten most abundant clones make up just under 5% of the sample.

General conclusions and limits of the study: Because some donors lacked HLA typing at each locus, the association tests relied only on the typed subset. In a later analysis, the rate of TCR association differed among HLA loci, with DRB1 alleles having the most associated TCRs and HLA-C alleles having the fewest. A further reported finding was that TCR beta sequences accurately predicted the HLA-A and HLA-B alleles for most subjects in the first cohort. The authors suggested that the approach could potentially be generalized to other disease states and immunological phenotypes. In a later genetic analysis, fewer N-insertions in productive TCRs were reported among donors in an Asian-associated ancestry cluster than the approximately 670-donor mean. In an earlier analysis of some 640 of the donors, most TCR beta V segments were observed in productive rearrangements about 87% or about 30% of the time, broadly matching IMGT annotations. Some IMGT-functional V segments, including TRBV6-2 and TRBV6-3, could not be distinguished by the 87-base-pair reads and were therefore excluded. A cluster of highly shared sequence variants was judged likely to be a technical artifact of the sequencing pipeline. Because counts were too low, seventeen rarely observed V segments, including chromosome 9 orphons, were excluded from the earlier analysis of 587 of the donors. Most TCR sequences were observed very rarely across donors, whereas some public TCRs were present in many individuals. An association between a missense DCLRE1C variant and V-gene and J-gene trimming of TCR beta chains was found in a later genetic analysis and replicated in an independent cohort. In vitro tests confirmed that a few of the cytomegalovirus-associated TCR beta chains recognize cytomegalovirus antigens. Specific HLA alleles were associated with some 15,000 TCR beta sequences at a false discovery rate of 0.05 in a later analysis. Presence/absence analyses assumed roughly uniform sequencing depth across donors, an assumption that may not hold. Correlated functional status among segregating V segments might be attributable to linkage disequilibrium, but an unknown experimental factor could not be ruled out. CMV serostatus was the only immune exposure information available for the cohort. The classifier was reported to diagnose cytomegalovirus status with high specificity and sensitivity in both the original cohort and the validation cohort. In a later analysis, several top co-occurrence clusters were reported to appear linked to parvovirus B19, influenza, CMV and Epstein-Barr virus. A later analysis found that HLA-associated TCR beta chains were more clonally expanded and had lower generation probabilities than equally common non-associated chains. According to a later analysis, most CMV-associated TCR beta chains appeared to be HLA-restricted, and the HLA associations seemed to be driven largely by CMV exposure. This cohort had only TCR beta chains sequenced, and the lack of alpha or paired-chain data limited which features could be detected. When HLA alleles, especially DR and DQ, strongly co-occurred, attributing TCR associations to individual alleles was difficult. A total of 164 TCR beta chains were listed by the study as associated with cytomegalovirus.

Including the terminal cysteine and phenylalanine, the CDR3 comprises 15 residues. Only the CDR3 DNA stays, 45 bases, in frame from base 1. CDR1 and CDR2, looked up from the germline V gene, are SGHAT and FQNNGV. V is shortened by 6 bases, J by 0 bases, and the region joining them spans 15 bases. The receptor's source is a woman aged 18-29 years in good health and CMV-seropositive. Sequenced material: PBMCs. Recombination linked TRBV11-2 to TRBJ2-7; possibly the D gene is TRBD2, per 5 matching bases. The nucleotide sequence is TGTGCCAGCAGACAAGGAGGCAGTTACTCCTACGAGCAGTACTTC. Translated, this gives CASRQGGSYSYEQYF.